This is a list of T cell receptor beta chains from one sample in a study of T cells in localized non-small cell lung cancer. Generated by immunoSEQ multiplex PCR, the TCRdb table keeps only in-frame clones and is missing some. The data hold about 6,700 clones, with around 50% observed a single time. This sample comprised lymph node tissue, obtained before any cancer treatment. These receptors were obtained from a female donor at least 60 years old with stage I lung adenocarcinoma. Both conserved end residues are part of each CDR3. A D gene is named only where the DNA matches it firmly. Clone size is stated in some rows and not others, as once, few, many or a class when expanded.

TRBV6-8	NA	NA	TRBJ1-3	TGTGCCAGCTCACCTGGGCAGTTAAACACCATATATTTT	CASSPGQLNTIYF
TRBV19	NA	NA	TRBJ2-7	TGTGCCAGTAGCCTCCGAACCTCCTACGAGCAGTACTTC	CASSLRTSYEQYF
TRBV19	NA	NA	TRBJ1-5	TGTGCCAGTAACCTACAGGGTTCAAATCAGCCCCAGCATTTT	CASNLQGSNQPQHF
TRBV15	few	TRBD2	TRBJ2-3	TGTGCCACCAGCCCTGGACTAGCGGGGGGCCCAGATCATTCCACAGATACGCAGTATTTT	CATSPGLAGGPDHSTDTQYF
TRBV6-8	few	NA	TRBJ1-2	TGTGCCAGCAGTCGCACCTCAGGAAGGACGGAAGGCTACACCTTC	CASSRTSGRTEGYTF
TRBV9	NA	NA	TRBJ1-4	TGTGCCAGCAGCGTAGGATCAGGAGGAAGTGAAAAACTGTTTTTT	CASSVGSGGSEKLFF
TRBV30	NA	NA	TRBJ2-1	TGTGCCTGTGAAACAGCCTACAATGAGCAGTTCTTC	CACETAYNEQFF
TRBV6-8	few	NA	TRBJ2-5	TGTGCCAGCAGTTATAGGCAGGGCCTGGGGGAGACCCAGTACTTC	CASSYRQGLGETQYF
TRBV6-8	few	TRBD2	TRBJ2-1	TGTGCCAGTGGGACTAGCGGGATTAATGAGCAGTTCTTC	CASGTSGINEQFF
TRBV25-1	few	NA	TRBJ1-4	TGTGCCAGCAGTCCAACCCCAACGGAAAAACTGTTTTTT	CASSPTPTEKLFF
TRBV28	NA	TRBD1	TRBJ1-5	TGTGCCAGCCTCCGACAGGGGGCGCAGGGTCAGCCCCAGCATTTT	CASLRQGAQGQPQHF
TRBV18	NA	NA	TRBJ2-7	TGTGCCAGCTCACCAGGTGAGCAGGGACCGCAGTACTTC	CASSPGEQGPQYF
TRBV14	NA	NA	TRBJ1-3	TGTGCCAGCAGCATGACAAGGTTCGGAAACACCATATATTTT	CASSMTRFGNTIYF
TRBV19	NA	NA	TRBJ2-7	TGTGCCAGTAGTGGGGGAATCAACGAGCAGTACTTC	CASSGGINEQYF
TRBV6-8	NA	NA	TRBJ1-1	TGTGCCAGCAGTCGCAGGGTGAACACTGAAGCTTTCTTT	CASSRRVNTEAFF
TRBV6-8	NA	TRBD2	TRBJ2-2	TGTGCCAGCAGGGCCGGGACTAGCGTTACCGGGGAGCTGTTTTTT	CASRAGTSVTGELFF
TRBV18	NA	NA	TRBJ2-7	TGTGCCAGCTCACCGAGTAGCTCCTACGAGCAGTACTTC	CASSPSSSYEQYF
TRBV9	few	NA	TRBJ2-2	TGTGCCAGCAGCGTAGCTAGCCACGGGGAGCTGTTTTTT	CASSVASHGELFF
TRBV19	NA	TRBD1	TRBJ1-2	TGTGCCAGTAGGGTCGTGGACAGGGGGAACTATGGCTACACCTTC	CASRVVDRGNYGYTF
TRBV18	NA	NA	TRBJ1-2	TGTGCCAGCTCACCGGGAGGTGGCTATGGCTACACCTTC	CASSPGGGYGYTF
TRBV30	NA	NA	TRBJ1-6	TGTGCCTGGAGTTCGGTTAATAATTCACCCCTCCACTTT	CAWSSVNNSPLHF
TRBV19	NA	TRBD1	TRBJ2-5	TGTGCCAGTAGTAACTGGGGACAGGGGCAAGAGACCCAGTACTTC	CASSNWGQGQETQYF
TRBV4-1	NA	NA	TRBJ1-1	TGCGCCAGCAGCCAGAAGACAGGCGACGTAACTGAAGCTTTCTTT	CASSQKTGDVTEAFF
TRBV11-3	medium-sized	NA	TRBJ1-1	TGTGCCAGCAGCCCCATGATGATTTCGGCCGCTGAAGCTTTCTTT	CASSPMMISAAEAFF
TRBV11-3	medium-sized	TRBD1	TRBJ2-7	TGTGCCAGCAGCTTAGGGACAGGGGTCCACGAGCAGTACTTC	CASSLGTGVHEQYF
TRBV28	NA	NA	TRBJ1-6	TGTGCCAGCAGTACTGAAAGGCCAGGGTCACCCCTCCACTTT	CASSTERPGSPLHF
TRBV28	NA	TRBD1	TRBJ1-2	TGTGCCAGCAGTCGGACAGGAAACTATGGCTACACCTTC	CASSRTGNYGYTF
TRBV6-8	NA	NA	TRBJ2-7	TGTGCCAGCAGTTACGCGAACAGGGATCCTTACTACGAGCAGTATTTC	CASSYANRDPYYEQYF
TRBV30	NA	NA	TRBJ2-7	TGTGCCTGGAGTGGGGCAGGTTTAGACGAGCAGTACTTC	CAWSGAGLDEQYF
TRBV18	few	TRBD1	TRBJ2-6	TGTGCCAGCTCACCTGGGACAGGAGTCTCTGGGGCCAACGTCCTGACTTTC	CASSPGTGVSGANVLTF
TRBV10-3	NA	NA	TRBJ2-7	TGTGCCAGCCGCGGAGGCTCCTACGAGCAGTACTTC	CASRGGSYEQYF
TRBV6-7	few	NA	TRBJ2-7	TGTGCCAGCAGTTACTTACAGGGTACAATCTACGAGCAGTACTTC	CASSYLQGTIYEQYF
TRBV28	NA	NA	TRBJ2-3	TGTGCCAGCAGTTTGTCCAGCACAGATACGCAGTATTTT	CASSLSSTDTQYF
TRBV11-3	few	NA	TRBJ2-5	TGTGCCAGCAGCTTAGGTCTCAGGGGAGAAGAGACCCAGTACTTC	CASSLGLRGEETQYF
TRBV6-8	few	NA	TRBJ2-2	TGTGCCATCGGTGGACTCCGAGGCTCCGGGGAGCTGTTTTTT	CAIGGLRGSGELFF
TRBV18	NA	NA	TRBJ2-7	TGTGCCAGCTCACCAGCCCCGAGCAATTACGAGCAGTACTTC	CASSPAPSNYEQYF
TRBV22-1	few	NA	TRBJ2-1	TGTGCCAGCAGTAATCCTAGGACCTCCTACAATGAGCAGTTCTTC	CASSNPRTSYNEQFF
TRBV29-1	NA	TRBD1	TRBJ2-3	TGCAGCGTTGGGGACAGGGGGCGTATCACAGATACGCAGTATTTT	CSVGDRGRITDTQYF
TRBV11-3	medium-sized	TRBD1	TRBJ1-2	TGTGCCAGCAGGGCTGGACAGGGAACGGATGGCTACACCTTC	CASRAGQGTDGYTF
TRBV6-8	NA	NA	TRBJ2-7	TGTGCCAGCAGTTTTAAACCCTACGAGCAATACTTC	CASSFKPYEQYF
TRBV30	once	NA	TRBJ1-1	TGTGCCTGGAGTGTAGGACAGAACACTGAAGCTTTCTTT	CAWSVGQNTEAFF
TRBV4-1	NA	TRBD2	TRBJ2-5	TGCGCCAGCAGCCAAGATAAGGGGACTAGCGGGGCGTATGAGACCCAGTACTTC	CASSQDKGTSGAYETQYF
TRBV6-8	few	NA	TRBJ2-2	TGTGCCAGCAAGTTCCGGACAGCCAACACCGGGGAGCTGTTTTTT	CASKFRTANTGELFF
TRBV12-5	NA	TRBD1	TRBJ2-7	TGTGCCAGCACTCTCAGGGGGCGCCGATCCTACGAGCAGTACTTC	CASTLRGRRSYEQYF
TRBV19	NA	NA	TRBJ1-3	TGTGCCAGTAGTATCCTCGGGGCCGGAAACACCATATATTTT	CASSILGAGNTIYF